These 29 T cell receptor beta chains were sequenced from one sample in a study of blood T cell repertoires in COVID-19. Measured with immunoSEQ multiplex PCR; TCRdb has only the in-frame clones, and not every one. The repertoire consists of about 250,000 clones, with about nine tenths occurring once and the leading ten covering 1.5% to 2%. Sequencing used peripheral blood. Receptors originate from a woman aged 60-70 years who had recovered from COVID-19.

The V call is TRBV7-2, the J call TRBJ2-1, with TRBD2 matching over 7 bases. Germline CDR1 and CDR2: SGHTA and FQGNSA. This CDR3 is built from 16 residues. V lost 5 bases, J lost 9 bases, and 16 bases stayed unmatched. As DNA, the CDR3 is TGTGCCAGCAGCCGTACCCGCGGACTAGATATGAGTGAGCAGTTCTTC. This gives the protein CASSRTRGLDMSEQFF.

The chain recombines TRBV24-1 with TRBJ2-2; 7 bases match TRBD2. Germline CDR1 reads KGHDR; CDR2 reads SFDVKD. Unmatched junction bases numbered 8, after V lost 4 bases and J lost 4 bases. This CDR3 contains 16 residues. The CDR3 DNA follows: TGTGCCACCAGTGAAATGGCAGGGAGGGGCACCGGGGAGCTGTTTTTT. As protein: CATSEMAGRGTGELFF.

This rearrangement joins TRBV18 to TRBJ2-7; tentative D call: TRBD1 (6 bases). This CDR3 is built from 14 residues. V was shortened by 2 bases and J by 3 bases, with 11 bases between the two germline ends. Germline V gives CDR1 KGHSH, CDR2 LQKENI. This CDR3 reads CASSPSDSDYEQYF. CDR3 nucleotide sequence: TGTGCCAGCTCACCATCGGACAGCGACTACGAGCAGTACTTC.

The gene calls are TRBV7-9 and TRBJ2-1; D gene ambiguous. Germline V CDR1 and CDR2: SEHNR, FQNEAQ (reference sequence). The CDR3 consists of 14 residues. The V gene lost 2 bases and the J gene lost 6 bases, with 11 bases spanning the gap. CDR3 in amino acids: CASSLWAGGNEQFF. DNA of the CDR3: TGTGCCAGCAGCTTATGGGCCGGTGGCAATGAGCAGTTCTTC.

CDR3 in amino acids: CASSPAPSSTDTQYF. The CDR3 coding sequence is TGTGCCAGCTCACCAGCGCCCTCTAGCACAGATACGCAGTATTTT. The chain employs TRBV18 and TRBJ2-3; no definite D call. Germline V CDR1 and CDR2: KGHSH, LQKENI. V gave up 2 bases and J gave up 0 bases, with 9 bases separating them. The CDR3 spans 15 residues.

This chain connects TRBV7-3 to TRBJ2-1; D remains ambiguous. The germline V gene has CDR1 SGHTA and CDR2 FQGTGA. This CDR3 region has 12 residues. V was clipped by 6 bases and J by 10 bases, with 13 bases between them. The chain's CDR3 is CASSRLDGEQFF. In nucleotides, the CDR3 is TGTGCCAGCAGTCGATTAGACGGGGAGCAGTTCTTC. Using reference TRBV7-3 and TRBJ2-1 for the parts outside the CDR3, the full variable domain is GAGVSQTPSNKVTEKGKYVELRCDPISGHTALYWYRQSLGQGPEFLIYFQGTGAADDSGLPNDRFFAVRPEGSVSTLKIQRTERGDSAVYLCASSRLDGEQFFGPGTRLTVL.

The chain links TRBV19 to TRBJ1-1; TRBD1 is a possible D gene (6 bases). V gave up 4 bases and J gave up 6 bases, with 18 bases separating them. CDR3 length: 15 amino acids. CDR1 is LNHDA and CDR2 is SQIVND in the germline V gene (reference sequence). The CDR3 nucleotides are TGTGCCAGTAGTACGCAGGGGCGGGGGGTTCCTGAAGCTTTCTTT. The encoded protein is CASSTQGRGVPEAFF. The variable domain in full, with the rest retrieved from reference TRBV19 and TRBJ1-1, is DGGITQSPKYLFRKEGQNVTLSCEQNLNHDAMYWYRQDPGQGLRLIYYSQIVNDFQKGDIAEGYSVSREKKESFPLTVTSAQKNPTAFYLCASSTQGRGVPEAFFGQGTRLTVV.

CDR3 DNA sequence: TGTGCCAGCAGTTACGGCACGACTAGCGGCTCCTACAATGAGCAGTTCTTC. This encodes CASSYGTTSGSYNEQFF. The chain uses TRBV6-2 or TRBV6-3 and TRBJ2-1; 9 bases align to TRBD2. The junction had 5 bases not matched to a gene; V was cut back by 2 bases and J by 0 bases. This CDR3 region has 17 residues. Germline-derived CDR1 and CDR2 are MNHEY and SVGEGT.

J is TRBJ1-2 and V is TRBV12-3 or TRBV12-4; tentatively, D is TRBD1 (5 bases). V was trimmed by 6 bases and J by 6 bases, leaving 8 bases between them. The CDR3 loop spans 11 amino acids. DNA for the CDR3: TGTGCCAGCAGGCAGGGAAATGGCTACACCTTC. Residues: CASRQGNGYTF.

The genes are TRBV3-1 (or the pseudogene TRBV3-2) and TRBJ1-1, with D uncertain. The CDR3 length is 14 residues. Trimming shortened V by 1 base and J by 0 bases, and 6 bases separated the two germline ends. Germline V gene data show CDR1 as LGHDT and CDR2 as YNNKEL (reference sequence). The CDR3 nucleotides read TGTGCCAGCAGCCAAGGACACTTGAACACTGAAGCTTTCTTT. Encoded protein: CASSQGHLNTEAFF.

This chain links TRBV5-4 with TRBJ2-7, with D perhaps matching TRBD1 (8 bases). The CDR3 is 15 residues long. Germline CDR1 reads SGHNT; CDR2 reads YYREEE (reference sequence). Trimming took off 1 base at V and 4 bases at J, with 15 bases between the two ends. The DNA for the CDR3 is TGTGCCAGCAGCTTGTACAGGGGGGGCACGTACGAGCAGTACTTC. It encodes CASSLYRGGTYEQYF.

The rearrangement uses TRBV6-2 or TRBV6-3 and TRBJ2-3; D may be TRBD2 (7 bases). The V end was cut by 4 bases, the J end by 1 base, with 21 bases between. The CDR3 runs to 18 residues. Germline CDR1 reads MNHEY; CDR2 reads SVGEGT. As DNA, the CDR3 is TGTGCCAGCAGTTCCCGAAAGGGGGGGGGCCGGGGCACAGATACGCAGTATTTT. Amino acid sequence: CASSSRKGGGRGTDTQYF.

The chain recombines TRBV28 with TRBJ2-2; D possibly corresponds to TRBD1 (6 bases). The CDR3 totals 16 residues. Deletions cut 2 bases from V and 0 bases from J, with 10 bases between. Germline CDR1 reads MDHEN; CDR2 reads SYDVKM. Written as DNA, the CDR3 is TGTGCCAGCAGTTTACCCCCAGGGGCGAACACCGGGGAGCTGTTTTTT. Translated, it gives CASSLPPGANTGELFF.

This clone was found once. The chain has TRBV10-1 and TRBJ1-6; D might be TRBD1 (6 bases). The CDR3 loop spans 19 amino acids. From germline, CDR1 is WNHNN and CDR2 SYGVQD (reference sequence). V was shortened by 4 bases and J by 2 bases, with 21 bases between the two germline ends. CDR3 DNA sequence: TGCGCCAGCAGTGGGGGGGGGCGACGACGGTTCACCTATAATTCACCCCTCCACTTT. It codes for CASSGGGRRRFTYNSPLHF.

The chain carries TRBV2 and TRBJ2-2, with D maybe TRBD1 (6 bases). Trimming stripped 8 bases from V and 2 bases from J, with 12 bases between. Germline V CDR1 and CDR2: SNHLY, FYNNEI. CDR3 length: 14 amino acids. In DNA form, the CDR3 reads TGTGCCAGCCGCCACAGGGAAAACACCGGGGAGCTGTTTTTT. This sequence encodes CASRHRENTGELFF. The full variable domain, in which reference TRBV2 and TRBJ2-2 provide the parts outside the CDR3, is EPEVTQTPSHQVTQMGQEVILRCVPISNHLYFYWYRQILGQKVEFLVSFYNNEISEKSEIFDDQFSVERPDGSNFTLKIRSTKLEDSAMYFCASRHRENTGELFFGEGSRLTVL.

The genes are TRBV7-9 and TRBJ2-4, with a possible D match to TRBD2 (5 bases). The V gene's germline CDR1 is SEHNR and CDR2 FQNEAQ (reference sequence). Trimming shortened V by 5 bases and J by 1 base, and 9 bases separated the two germline ends. This CDR3 region has 14 residues. The CDR3 loop reads CASSPTGAKNIQYF. DNA for the CDR3: TGTGCCAGCAGCCCCACGGGGGCCAAAAACATTCAGTACTTC.

The CDR3 region is CASSLGTGHQPQHF. The CDR3 nucleotides are TGTGCCAGCAGCTTAGGGACAGGGCATCAGCCCCAGCATTTT. The V gene is TRBV5-5, the J gene TRBJ1-5, with 9 bases matching TRBD1. The CDR3 is made up of 14 amino acids. J was trimmed by 5 bases and V by 2 bases; bases with no gene match: 2. The V gene's germline CDR1 is SGHKS and CDR2 YYEKEE (reference sequence).

The chain is built from TRBV5-1 and TRBJ2-7; 10 bases map to TRBD1. The CDR3 is 15 amino acids. Germline assignment: CDR1 SGHRS and CDR2 YFSETQ. V shed 4 bases and J 4 bases; nucleotides not matched to a gene: 8. The CDR3 DNA is TGCGCCAGCAGCAAGACAGGGGGCGCGGGGTACGAGCAGTACTTC. This gives the protein CASSKTGGAGYEQYF.

The gene calls are TRBV9 and TRBJ1-4; 7 nucleotides line up with TRBD1. Germline CDR1 and CDR2: SGDLS and YYNGEE. The CDR3 sequence is 14 residues long. The ends lost 3 bases at V and 7 bases at J; junction bases unmatched: 6. DNA of the CDR3: TGTGCCAGCAGCGGGCCGACAGGGAGTGAAAAACTGTTTTTT. This codes for CASSGPTGSEKLFF.

The chain employs TRBV29-1 and TRBJ1-1; perhaps TRBD1 as D (6 bases). V was cut by 0 bases and J by 8 bases, with 19 bases left in between. CDR3 length: 15 residues. CDR1 is SQVTM, CDR2 ANQGSEA, per germline. The CDR3 is CSVEEDSQDPSEAFF. CDR3 coding DNA: TGCAGCGTTGAAGAGGACAGCCAAGATCCTAGCGAAGCTTTCTTT.

This rearrangement joins TRBV5-1 to TRBJ1-2; 7 positions match TRBD1. The junction had 6 bases not matched to a gene; V was cut back by 5 bases and J by 2 bases. The germline CDR1 and CDR2 sequences are SGHRS and YFSETQ. This CDR3 has 14 residues. CDR3 DNA sequence: TGCGCCAGCAGACTCAGGGGGGAGAACTATGGCTACACCTTC. Translated: CASRLRGENYGYTF.

The chain uses TRBV11-1 and TRBJ2-3; 7 bases align to TRBD1. CDR1 and CDR2 from the germline V gene are SGHAT and FQDESV (reference sequence). The V and J ends lost 1 base and 5 bases, in that order; junction bases with no gene match: 6. The CDR3 length is 15 residues. The CDR3, as DNA: TGTGCCAGCAGCTTAGACAGGGGCGTGGGAGATACGCAGTATTTT. Translated: CASSLDRGVGDTQYF. Full variable domain (rest looked up from reference TRBV11-1 and TRBJ2-3): EAEVAQSPRYKITEKSQAVAFWCDPISGHATLYWYRQILGQGPELLVQFQDESVVDDSQLPKDRFSAERLKGVDSTLKIQPAELGDSAMYLCASSLDRGVGDTQYFGPGTRLTVL.

The rearrangement uses TRBV28 and TRBJ2-1; 10 nucleotides line up with TRBD2. J was trimmed by 2 bases and V by 4 bases; bases with no gene match: 14. This CDR3 is built from 19 residues. CDR1 MDHEN and CDR2 SYDVKM come from the germline V gene. The CDR3 bases are TGTGCCAGCAGTTCCGCGACAGGGAGAGCGGGGGGGCCCTACAATGAGCAGTTCTTC. Residues: CASSSATGRAGGPYNEQFF. The full variable domain, in which reference TRBV28 and TRBJ2-1 provide the parts outside the CDR3, is DVKVTQSSRYLVKRTGEKVFLECVQDMDHENMFWYRQDPGLGLRLIYFSYDVKMKEKGDIPEGYSVSREKKERFSLILESASTNQTSMYLCASSSATGRAGGPYNEQFFGPGTRLTVL.

V usage is TRBV19 and J usage is TRBJ1-4; D gene unclear. Germline values: CDR1 LNHDA, CDR2 SQIVND (reference sequence). The CDR3 extends over 14 amino acids. Trimming took 9 bases from V and 8 from J, leaving 19 bases between them. The CDR3 coding sequence is TGTGCCAGCTCGTCCAGCCGACGAGGGGAAAAACTGTTTTTT. Its translation is CASSSSRRGEKLFF.

The CDR3 nucleotides are TGTGCCAGCAGCTTGGATCTAGCGGTATACTACAATGAGCAGTTCTTC. Protein product: CASSLDLAVYYNEQFF. The J gene is TRBJ2-1, the V gene TRBV5-4, with TRBD2 matching 7 bases. V trimming: 0 bases; J trimming: 3 bases; junction bases outside the gene matches: 6. CDR1 is SGHNT, CDR2 YYREEE, per germline (reference sequence). The length of the CDR3 is 16 residues.

This clone was detected a few times. The genes are TRBV18 and TRBJ2-7; 7 bases map to TRBD1. With V trimmed by 3 bases and J by 3 bases, 17 bases remained unmatched. The CDR3 runs to 18 residues. CDR1 and CDR2 from the germline V gene are KGHSH and LQKENI. CDR3 bases: TGTGCCAGCTCACCCCAGGTGTTGGGCAGGGGGTCTATCTACGAGCAGTACTTC. This sequence encodes CASSPQVLGRGSIYEQYF.

The chain links TRBV5-1 to TRBJ2-3; the D gene is possibly TRBD2 (5 bases). The germline V gene encodes CDR1 SGHRS and CDR2 YFSETQ. This CDR3 region has 15 residues. V shed 0 bases and J shed 5 bases, with 13 bases lying between them. In nucleotides, the CDR3 is TGCGCCAGCAGCTTGGGGGCTAGCAACAGAGATACGCAGTATTTT. It encodes CASSLGASNRDTQYF.

The V call is TRBV7-9, the J call TRBJ1-2, with 7 bases identical to TRBD1. The CDR3 contains 16 residues. Trimming cost V 1 base and J 5 bases; bases outside gene matches: 10. Germline V gives CDR1 SEHNR, CDR2 FQNEAQ (reference sequence). DNA of the CDR3: TGTGCCAGCAGCTTAGATAGGGGGCCAGGACAGTATGGCTACACCTTC. It encodes CASSLDRGPGQYGYTF.

This clone was seen a single time. V is TRBV12-3 or TRBV12-4 and J is TRBJ1-1, with D perhaps TRBD1 (5 bases). CDR3 size: 13 residues. The V and J ends lost 8 bases and 3 bases respectively, with 13 bases between them. CDR3 DNA: TGTGCCAGCCGGTGGGGAGGGGACACTGAAGCTTTCTTT. This encodes CASRWGGDTEAFF.